The entry that follows covers one T cell receptor (beta chain) sequence. Its antigen is not identified. The PCR used 60 Vbeta and 13 Jbeta primers. This table comes from immunoSEQ multiplex PCR, and its TCRdb copy is limited to in-frame clones, with some not included. The profile shows 150,000 to 200,000 clones, roughly 82% of them singletons. The V gene's germline CDR1 is LNHDA and CDR2 SQIVND (reference sequence). The V and J ends lost 9 bases and 4 bases respectively, with 16 bases between them. The CDR3 is made up of 14 amino acids. This sample stems from a study of cytomegalovirus exposure and HLA in healthy donors. General study findings and limits: An analysis done earlier found most TCR beta V segments productive about 90% or about 30% of the time.

This chain joins TRBV19 and TRBJ2-1; D perhaps matches TRBD1 (5 bases). The sequence was obtained from a man between 50 and 59 years old in good health and CMV-seropositive. The sequenced material came from PBMCs. The CDR3 loop reads CASQPNRLYNEQFF. DNA of the CDR3: TGTGCCAGCCAGCCGAACAGGTTATACAATGAGCAGTTCTTC.